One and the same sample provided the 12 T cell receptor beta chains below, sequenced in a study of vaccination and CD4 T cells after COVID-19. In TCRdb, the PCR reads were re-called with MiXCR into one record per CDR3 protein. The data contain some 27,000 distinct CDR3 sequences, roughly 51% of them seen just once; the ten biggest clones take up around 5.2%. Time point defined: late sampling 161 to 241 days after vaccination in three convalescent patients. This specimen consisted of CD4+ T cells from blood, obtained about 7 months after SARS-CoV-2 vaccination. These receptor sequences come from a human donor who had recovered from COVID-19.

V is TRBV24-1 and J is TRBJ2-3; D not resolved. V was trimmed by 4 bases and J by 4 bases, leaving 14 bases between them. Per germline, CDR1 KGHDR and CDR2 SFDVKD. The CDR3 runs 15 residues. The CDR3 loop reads CATSDRGFRADTQYF. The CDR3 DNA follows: TGTGCCACCAGTGACCGTGGGTTTCGGGCAGATACGCAGTATTTT.

DNA of the CDR3: TGTGCCAGCCACAAAGGGGGTTCGTTAATGGCCCAGCATTTT. It is translated as CASHKGGSLMAQHF. This chain links TRBV6-1 with TRBJ1-5; tentatively, D is TRBD1 (6 bases). The CDR3 covers 14 residues. The V and J ends lost 8 bases and 11 bases respectively, with 22 bases between them. Germline V CDR1 and CDR2: MNHNS, SASEGT.

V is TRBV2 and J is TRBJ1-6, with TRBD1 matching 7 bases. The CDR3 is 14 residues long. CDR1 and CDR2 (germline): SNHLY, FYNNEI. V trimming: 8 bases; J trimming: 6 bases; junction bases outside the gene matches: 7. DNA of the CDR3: TGTGCCAGCGGGTACAGGGGTGGTAATTCACCCCTCCACTTT. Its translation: CASGYRGGNSPLHF.

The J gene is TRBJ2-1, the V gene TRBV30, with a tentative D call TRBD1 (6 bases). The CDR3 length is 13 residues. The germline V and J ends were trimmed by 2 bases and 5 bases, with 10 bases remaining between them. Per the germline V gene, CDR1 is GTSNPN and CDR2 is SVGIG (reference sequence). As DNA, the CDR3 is TGTGCCTGGAGTAATAACAGGGACAATGAGCAGTTCTTC. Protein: CAWSNNRDNEQFF.

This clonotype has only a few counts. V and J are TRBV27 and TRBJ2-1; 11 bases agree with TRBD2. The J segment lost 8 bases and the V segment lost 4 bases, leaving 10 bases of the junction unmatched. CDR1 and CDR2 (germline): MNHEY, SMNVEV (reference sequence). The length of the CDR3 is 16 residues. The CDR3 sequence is CASSSGLAGGFDEQFF. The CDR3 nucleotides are TGTGCCAGCAGTTCCGGCCTAGCGGGAGGCTTTGATGAGCAGTTCTTC.

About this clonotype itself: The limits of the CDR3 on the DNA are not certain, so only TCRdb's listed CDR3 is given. CDR3 protein: CASSCPTLGSGGRTPGSCFF. The chain links TRBV6-5 to TRBJ2-2; the table names TRBD2, a call not compared with the DNA. CDR1 MNHEY and CDR2 SVGAGI come from the germline V gene. The CDR3 adds up to 20 amino acids, both ends counted.

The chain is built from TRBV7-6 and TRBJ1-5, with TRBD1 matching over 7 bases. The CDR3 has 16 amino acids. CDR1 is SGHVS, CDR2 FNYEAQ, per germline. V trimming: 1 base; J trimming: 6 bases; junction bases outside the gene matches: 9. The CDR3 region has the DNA TGTGCCAGCAGCTTAGTAGGGGGCCTGAACATTCAGCCCCAGCATTTT. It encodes CASSLVGGLNIQPQHF.

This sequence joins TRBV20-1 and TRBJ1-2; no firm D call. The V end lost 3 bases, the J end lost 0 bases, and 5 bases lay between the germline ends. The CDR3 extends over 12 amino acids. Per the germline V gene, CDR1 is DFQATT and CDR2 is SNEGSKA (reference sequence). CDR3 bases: TGCAGTGCTAGTTCAGCTAACTATGGCTACACCTTC. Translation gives CSASSANYGYTF.

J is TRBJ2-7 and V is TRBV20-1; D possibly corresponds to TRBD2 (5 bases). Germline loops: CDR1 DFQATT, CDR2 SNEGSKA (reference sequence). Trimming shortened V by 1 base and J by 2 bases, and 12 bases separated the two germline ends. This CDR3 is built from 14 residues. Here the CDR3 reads CSARVRGFPYEQYF. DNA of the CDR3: TGCAGTGCTAGAGTGAGAGGGTTCCCCTACGAGCAGTACTTC.

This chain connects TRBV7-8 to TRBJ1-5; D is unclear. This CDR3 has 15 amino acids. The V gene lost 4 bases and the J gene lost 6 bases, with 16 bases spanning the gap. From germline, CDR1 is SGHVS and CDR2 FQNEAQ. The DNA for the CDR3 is TGTGCCAGCAGCTACTCTATTCTTTCAGGTCAGCCCCAGCATTTT. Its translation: CASSYSILSGQPQHF.

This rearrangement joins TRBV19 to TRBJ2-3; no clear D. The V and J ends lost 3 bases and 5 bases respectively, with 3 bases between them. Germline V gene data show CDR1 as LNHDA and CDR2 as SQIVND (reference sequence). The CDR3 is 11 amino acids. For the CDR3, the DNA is TGTGCCAGTAGTATGGGAGATACGCAGTATTTT. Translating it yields CASSMGDTQYF.

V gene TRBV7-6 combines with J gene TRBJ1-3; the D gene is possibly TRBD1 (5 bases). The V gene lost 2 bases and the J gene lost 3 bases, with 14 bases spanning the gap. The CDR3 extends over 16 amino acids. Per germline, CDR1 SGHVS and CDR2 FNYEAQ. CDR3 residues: CASSLMARGDGNTIYF. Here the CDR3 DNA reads TGTGCCAGCAGCTTAATGGCAAGGGGCGATGGAAACACCATATATTTT.